This TCR beta chain was profiled in a study of shared clonotypes between healthy human individuals. Findings and caveats of the study: For naive CD4 cells, roughly 4.6% of clonotypes were shared across a few donors.

About this clone itself: What it binds is unknown.

Authors' processing steps: Junction-only sequences produced by ImmunoSEQ had no quality scores, so filtering differed. Clones were read by immunoSEQ multiplex PCR, and TCRdb kept only the in-frame ones, dropping some. V and J calls and clone size are given by that table; D and trimming were obtained from the DNA. Of millions of clones in the sample, 85% to 95% were seen once. Germline CDR1 is LNHDA and CDR2 is SQIVND (reference sequence). The CDR3 has 12 amino acids. The V end lost 9 bases, the J end lost 4 bases, and 9 bases lay between the germline ends. The sequenced sample consisted of naive CD4+ T cells sorted from blood. Subset specified: CD45RA+ positively selected. V gene TRBV19 combines with J gene TRBJ2-2; D is possibly TRBD1 (5 bases). The source of this sequence is a man younger than 35 in good health. The DNA of the CDR3 is TGTGCCAGCAGGGCTTTCACCGGGGAGCTGTTTTTT. As protein: CASRAFTGELFF.